The 3 T cell receptor beta chains below were found in one sample sequenced in a study of cytomegalovirus exposure and HLA in healthy donors. In the PCR, 60 Vbeta and 13 Jbeta primers were used. Sequenced by immunoSEQ multiplex PCR; TCRdb stores in-frame clones only, minus some. Here the sample spans approximately 140,000 clones, about 80% being singletons. Sequencing was done on a sample of PBMCs. The receptors were sampled from a male donor in good health and CMV-seropositive.

The J gene is TRBJ2-3, the V gene TRBV4-2; 9 bases are a match to TRBD2. Germline assignment: CDR1 LGHNA and CDR2 YNFKEQ. V dropped 2 bases and J dropped 9; count of bases not matched to a gene: 9. The CDR3 length is 15 residues. CDR3 loop: CASSQTSGGLRTQYF. In DNA form, the CDR3 reads TGTGCCAGCAGCCAAACCAGCGGGGGGTTGAGGACGCAGTATTTT.

The gene calls are TRBV4-1 and TRBJ2-2; TRBD2 agrees at 7 bases. J gave up 0 bases and V 6 bases, and 7 bases lay outside the gene matches. Germline loops: CDR1 MGHRA, CDR2 YSYEKL. The CDR3 covers 16 residues. CDR3 in DNA: TGCGCCAGCAGGCCGTGGGGAGGGACGAACACCGGGGAGCTGTTTTTT. This sequence encodes CASRPWGGTNTGELFF.

The chain has TRBV13 and TRBJ2-7; maybe TRBD1 (6 bases). Germline V gene sequence: CDR1 PRHDT, CDR2 FYEKMQ (reference sequence). The germline V and J ends were trimmed by 2 bases and 0 bases, with 8 bases remaining between them. This CDR3 spans 14 amino acids. In DNA, the CDR3 is TGTGCCAGCAGCTTATGGACAGTCTCCTACGAGCAGTACTTC. It is translated as CASSLWTVSYEQYF.